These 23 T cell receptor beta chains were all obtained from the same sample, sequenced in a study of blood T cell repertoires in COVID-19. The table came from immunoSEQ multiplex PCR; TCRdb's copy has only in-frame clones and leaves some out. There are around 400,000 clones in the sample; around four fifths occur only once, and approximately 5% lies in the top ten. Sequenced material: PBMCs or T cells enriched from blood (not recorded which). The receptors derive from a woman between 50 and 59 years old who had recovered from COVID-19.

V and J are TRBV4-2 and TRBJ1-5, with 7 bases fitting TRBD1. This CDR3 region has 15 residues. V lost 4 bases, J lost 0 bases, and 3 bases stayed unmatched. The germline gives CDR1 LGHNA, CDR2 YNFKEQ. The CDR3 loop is CASSPQGDSNQPQHF. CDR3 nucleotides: TGTGCCAGCAGCCCCCAGGGGGATAGCAATCAGCCCCAGCATTTT.

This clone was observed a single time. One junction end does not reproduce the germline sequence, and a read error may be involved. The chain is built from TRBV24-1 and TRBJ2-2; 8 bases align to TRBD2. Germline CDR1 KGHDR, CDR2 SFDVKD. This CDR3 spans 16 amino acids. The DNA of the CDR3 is TGTGCCACCAGCGATTCGGGGGGGCCACGCACCGGGGAGCTGTTTTTT. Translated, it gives CATSDSGGPRTGELFF.

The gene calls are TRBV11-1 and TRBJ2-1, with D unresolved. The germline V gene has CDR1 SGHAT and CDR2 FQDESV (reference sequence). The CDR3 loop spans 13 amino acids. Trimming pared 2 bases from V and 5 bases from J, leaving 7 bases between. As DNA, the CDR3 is TGTGCCAGCAGCTTATCGGCGGACAATGAGCAGTTCTTC. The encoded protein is CASSLSADNEQFF.

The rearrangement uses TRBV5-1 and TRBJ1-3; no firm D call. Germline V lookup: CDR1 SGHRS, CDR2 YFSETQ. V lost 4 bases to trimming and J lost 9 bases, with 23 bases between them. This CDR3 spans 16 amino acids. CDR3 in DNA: TGCGCCAGCAGCGGCGGTGGCACCGAACAAACCCGCACCATATATTTT. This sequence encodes CASSGGGTEQTRTIYF.

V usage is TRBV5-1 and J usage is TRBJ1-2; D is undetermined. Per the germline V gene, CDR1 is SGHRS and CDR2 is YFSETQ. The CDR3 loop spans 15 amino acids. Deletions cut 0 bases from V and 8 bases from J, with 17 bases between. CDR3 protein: CASSLELGRTGGYTF. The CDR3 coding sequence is TGCGCCAGCAGCTTGGAATTAGGGAGGACGGGGGGCTACACCTTC.

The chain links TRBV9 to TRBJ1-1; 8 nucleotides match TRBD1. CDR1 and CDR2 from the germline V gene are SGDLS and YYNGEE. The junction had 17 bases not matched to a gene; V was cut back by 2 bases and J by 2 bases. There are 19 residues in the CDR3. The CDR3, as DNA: TGTGCCAGCAGCGTCAGATCCGGACAGGGCCGCAGCTTAAACACTGAAGCTTTCTTT. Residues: CASSVRSGQGRSLNTEAFF.

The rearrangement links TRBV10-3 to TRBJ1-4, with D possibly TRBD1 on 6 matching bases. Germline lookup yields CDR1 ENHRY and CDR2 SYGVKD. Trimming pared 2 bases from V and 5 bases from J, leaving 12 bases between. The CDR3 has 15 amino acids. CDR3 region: CAISERGMGNEKLFF. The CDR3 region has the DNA TGTGCCATCAGTGAGAGGGGGATGGGGAATGAAAAACTGTTTTTT.

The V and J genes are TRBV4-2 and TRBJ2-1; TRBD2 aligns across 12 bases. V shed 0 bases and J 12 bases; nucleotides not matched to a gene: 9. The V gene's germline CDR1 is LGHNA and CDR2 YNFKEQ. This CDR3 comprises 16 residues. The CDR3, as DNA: TGTGCCAGCAGCCAAGATAGAACTAGCGGGGGGACGAGGCAGTTCTTC. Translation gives CASSQDRTSGGTRQFF.

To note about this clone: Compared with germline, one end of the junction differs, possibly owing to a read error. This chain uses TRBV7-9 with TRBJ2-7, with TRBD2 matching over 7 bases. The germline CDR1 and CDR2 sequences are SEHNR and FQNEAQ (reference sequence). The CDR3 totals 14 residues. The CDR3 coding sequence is TGTGCCAGCAGCTTAGAGGCAGGAGCGGGGTCGACGGACTTC. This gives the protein CASSLEAGAGSTDF. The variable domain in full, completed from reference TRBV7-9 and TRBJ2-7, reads DTGVSQNPRHKITKRGQNVTFRCDPISEHNRLYWYRQTLGQGPEFLTYFQNEAQLEKSRLLSDRFSAERPKGSFSTLEIQRTEQGDSAMYLCASSLEAGAGSTDFGPGTRLTVT.

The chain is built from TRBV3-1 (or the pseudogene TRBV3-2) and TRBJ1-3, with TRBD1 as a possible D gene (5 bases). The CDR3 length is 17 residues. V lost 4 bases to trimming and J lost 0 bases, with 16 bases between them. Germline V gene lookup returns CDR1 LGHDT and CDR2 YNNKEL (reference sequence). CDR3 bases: TGTGCCAGCAGCCTGGAGCCAGGGATTCTCTCTGGAAACACCATATATTTT. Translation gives CASSLEPGILSGNTIYF.

CDR3 sequence (DNA): TGTGCCAGCAGTAGGGACAAGGTCTTTGGCTACACCTTC. This sequence encodes CASSRDKVFGYTF. The chain is built from TRBV25-1 and TRBJ1-2, with D perhaps TRBD1 (6 bases). This CDR3 comprises 13 residues. With 5 bases removed from V and 7 bases from J, the gap between germline ends came to 14 bases. Germline V gene sequence: CDR1 MGHDK, CDR2 SYGVNS.

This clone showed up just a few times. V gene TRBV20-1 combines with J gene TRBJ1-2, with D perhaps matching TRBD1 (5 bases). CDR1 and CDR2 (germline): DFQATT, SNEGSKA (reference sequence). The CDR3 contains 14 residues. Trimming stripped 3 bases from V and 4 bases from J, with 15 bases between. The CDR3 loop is CSASSGGIVYGYTF. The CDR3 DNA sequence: TGCAGTGCTAGTTCTGGGGGGATCGTCTATGGCTACACCTTC.

CDR3 loop: CASSLSRSGQGYSPLHF. Here the CDR3 DNA reads TGTGCCAGCAGTTTATCCCGAAGCGGACAGGGGTATTCACCCCTCCACTTT. The V and J genes are TRBV27 and TRBJ1-6; 9 bases align to TRBD1. Looked up from germline, CDR1 is MNHEY and CDR2 is SMNVEV (reference sequence). This CDR3 region has 17 residues. Trimming removed 0 bases from V and 8 bases from J; junction bases left unmatched: 8.

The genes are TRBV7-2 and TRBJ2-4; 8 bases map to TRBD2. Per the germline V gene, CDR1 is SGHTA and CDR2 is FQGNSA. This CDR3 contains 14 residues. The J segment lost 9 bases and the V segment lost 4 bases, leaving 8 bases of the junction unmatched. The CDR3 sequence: CASSSRGGGGIQYF. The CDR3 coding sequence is TGTGCCAGCAGCTCCCGGGGGGGCGGGGGCATTCAGTACTTC.

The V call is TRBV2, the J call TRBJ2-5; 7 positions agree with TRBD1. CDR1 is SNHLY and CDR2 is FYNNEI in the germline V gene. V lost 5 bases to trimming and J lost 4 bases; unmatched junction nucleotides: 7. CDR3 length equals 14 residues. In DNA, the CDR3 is TGTGCCAGCAGTTTAAACAGGGGTGCAGAGACCCAGTACTTC. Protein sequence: CASSLNRGAETQYF.

CDR3 loop: CASSPLFGQYQETQYF. The CDR3 DNA reads TGCGCCAGCAGCCCCCTTTTCGGACAGTACCAAGAGACCCAGTACTTC. The chain carries TRBV4-1 and TRBJ2-5, with D possibly TRBD1 on 6 matching bases. This CDR3 contains 16 residues. The germline V gene has CDR1 MGHRA and CDR2 YSYEKL. The V end was cut by 4 bases, the J end by 0 bases, with 15 bases between.

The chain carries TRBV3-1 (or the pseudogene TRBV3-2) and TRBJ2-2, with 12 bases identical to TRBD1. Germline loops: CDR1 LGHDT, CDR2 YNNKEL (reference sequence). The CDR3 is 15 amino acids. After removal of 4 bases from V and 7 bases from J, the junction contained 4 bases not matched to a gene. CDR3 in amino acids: CASSRGTGGGGELFF. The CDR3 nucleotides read TGTGCCAGCAGCCGGGGGACAGGGGGCGGCGGGGAGCTGTTTTTT.

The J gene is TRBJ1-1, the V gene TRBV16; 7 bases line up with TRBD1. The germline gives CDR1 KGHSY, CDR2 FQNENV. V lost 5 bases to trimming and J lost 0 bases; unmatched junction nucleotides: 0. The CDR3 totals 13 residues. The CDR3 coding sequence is TGTGCCAGCAGCGGACAGGTGAACACTGAAGCTTTCTTT. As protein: CASSGQVNTEAFF.

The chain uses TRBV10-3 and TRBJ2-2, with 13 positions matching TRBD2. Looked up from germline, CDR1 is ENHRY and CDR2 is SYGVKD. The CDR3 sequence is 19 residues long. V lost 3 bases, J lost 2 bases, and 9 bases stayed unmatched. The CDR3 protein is CAISDGGLAGFGNTGELFF. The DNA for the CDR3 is TGTGCCATCAGTGATGGGGGACTAGCGGGGTTCGGTAACACCGGGGAGCTGTTTTTT.

CDR3 in amino acids: CASSHGTGYTYEQYF. CDR3 sequence (DNA): TGCGCCAGCAGCCATGGGACAGGGTACACCTACGAGCAGTACTTC. The rearrangement joins TRBV4-1 to TRBJ2-7; the match to TRBD1 covers 9 bases. Losses at the gene ends were 3 bases for V and 2 bases for J; bases not matched to a gene: 5. Germline CDR1 is MGHRA and CDR2 is YSYEKL. This CDR3 region has 15 residues.

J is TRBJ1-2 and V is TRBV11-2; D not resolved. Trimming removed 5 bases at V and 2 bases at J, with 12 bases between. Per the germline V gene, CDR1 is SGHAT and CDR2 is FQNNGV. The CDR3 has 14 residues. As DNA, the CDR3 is TGTGCCAGCAGCGAGGCGGGCAGAAACTATGGCTACACCTTC. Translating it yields CASSEAGRNYGYTF. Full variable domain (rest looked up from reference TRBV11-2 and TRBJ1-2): EAGVAQSPRYKIIEKRQSVAFWCNPISGHATLYWYQQILGQGPKLLIQFQNNGVVDDSQLPKDRFSAERLKGVDSTLKIQPAKLEDSAVYLCASSEAGRNYGYTFGSGTRLTVV.

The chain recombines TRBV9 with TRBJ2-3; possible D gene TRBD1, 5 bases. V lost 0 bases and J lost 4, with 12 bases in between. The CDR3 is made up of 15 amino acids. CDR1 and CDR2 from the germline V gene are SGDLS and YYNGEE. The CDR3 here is CASSVGGRAPDTQYF. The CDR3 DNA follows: TGTGCCAGCAGCGTAGGAGGCAGGGCCCCAGATACGCAGTATTTT.

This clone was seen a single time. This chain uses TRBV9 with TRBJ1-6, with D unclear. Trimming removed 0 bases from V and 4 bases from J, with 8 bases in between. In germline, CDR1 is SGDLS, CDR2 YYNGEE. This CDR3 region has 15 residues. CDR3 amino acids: CASSVEEGYNSPLHF. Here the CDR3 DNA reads TGTGCCAGCAGCGTAGAGGAGGGTTATAATTCACCCCTCCACTTT.